Following are 28 T cell receptor beta chains from one sample sequenced in a study of T cell changes during pregnancy in multiple sclerosis. Method: immunoSEQ multiplex PCR; TCRdb's copy keeps in-frame clones and lacks some. The data show 40,000 to 55,000 clones, approximately 90% seen once. Specimen: CD4+ T cells from peripheral blood mononuclear cells, collected before pregnancy. These receptor sequences come from a female donor with multiple sclerosis, enrolled in a pregnancy study.

Here the CDR3 reads CASSFPGVSTDTQYF. DNA for the CDR3: TGTGCCAGCAGCTTCCCCGGGGTGAGCACAGATACGCAGTATTTT. This rearrangement joins TRBV5-4 to TRBJ2-3; possible D gene TRBD2, 5 bases. V lost 2 bases to trimming and J lost 0 bases, with 10 bases between them. The germline CDR1 and CDR2 sequences are SGHNT and YYREEE (reference sequence). The CDR3 runs 15 residues.

In its sample, this clone was seen a few times. J is TRBJ2-1 and V is TRBV14; 7 bases agree with TRBD2. This CDR3 contains 13 residues. CDR1 SGHDN and CDR2 FVKESK come from the germline V gene. Trimming removed 1 base from V and 10 bases from J; junction bases left unmatched: 4. The CDR3 here is CASSQGLTSEQFF. The DNA for the CDR3 is TGTGCCAGCAGCCAAGGCTTGACTAGCGAGCAGTTCTTC.

This rearrangement joins TRBV28 to TRBJ2-1, with 11 bases matching TRBD2. After removal of 4 bases from V and 7 bases from J, the junction contained 3 bases not matched to a gene. Germline V gives CDR1 MDHEN, CDR2 SYDVKM. CDR3 length: 14 amino acids. The CDR3 nucleotides read TGTGCCAGCAGTTATAGCGGGAGGGGGAATGAGCAGTTCTTC. Encoded protein: CASSYSGRGNEQFF.

J is TRBJ2-7 and V is TRBV14; the D gene is possibly TRBD1 (6 bases). Per the germline V gene, CDR1 is SGHDN and CDR2 is FVKESK. Trimming shortened V by 4 bases and J by 5 bases, and 12 bases separated the two germline ends. The CDR3 consists of 13 residues. The CDR3 nucleotides read TGTGCCAGCAGCCCTAGACAGGTCGACGAGCAGTACTTC. It encodes CASSPRQVDEQYF.

This chain connects TRBV7-9 to TRBJ2-1, with D unresolved. This CDR3 spans 16 amino acids. From germline, CDR1 is SEHNR and CDR2 FQNEAQ (reference sequence). Trimming shortened V by 5 bases and J by 2 bases, and 16 bases separated the two germline ends. CDR3 in DNA: TGTGCCAGCAGCCTTTTTTTGAGACAAACCTACAATGAGCAGTTCTTC. This sequence encodes CASSLFLRQTYNEQFF.

The V call is TRBV19, the J call TRBJ2-7, with D maybe TRBD1 (6 bases). The CDR3 extends over 17 amino acids. The germline V gene encodes CDR1 LNHDA and CDR2 SQIVND (reference sequence). Trimming pared 3 bases from V and 3 bases from J, leaving 21 bases between. Written as DNA, the CDR3 is TGTGCCAGTAGTATTCATTGGATGCCGGGACATTTCTACGAGCAGTACTTC. Protein product: CASSIHWMPGHFYEQYF.

This rearrangement joins TRBV4-2 to TRBJ2-5; 8 nucleotides line up with TRBD2. The junction had 8 bases not matched to a gene; V was cut back by 4 bases and J by 1 base. The germline CDR1 and CDR2 sequences are LGHNA and YNFKEQ. The CDR3 spans 16 residues. The CDR3 coding sequence is TGTGCCAGCAGCCCAGAAGCTAGCGGGCGCCAAGAGACCCAGTACTTC. This codes for CASSPEASGRQETQYF.

The chain has TRBV4-3 and TRBJ2-2; 10 nucleotides match TRBD2. From germline, CDR1 is LGHNA and CDR2 YSLEER. V was clipped by 0 bases and J by 3 bases; unmatched bases: 4. The CDR3 is 17 residues long. CDR3 loop: CASSQDNSGGYTGELFF. CDR3 nucleotides: TGCGCCAGCAGCCAAGACAATAGCGGGGGGTACACCGGGGAGCTGTTTTTT.

This chain connects TRBV25-1 to TRBJ1-2; D perhaps matches TRBD1 (5 bases). Trimming shortened V by 8 bases and J by 6 bases, and 7 bases separated the two germline ends. The CDR3 is 10 amino acids. Germline CDR1 and CDR2: MGHDK and SYGVNS. CDR3 region: CASQGDGYTF. Written as DNA, the CDR3 is TGTGCCAGCCAAGGGGATGGCTACACCTTC.

The chain joins TRBV5-1 to TRBJ2-3; D is possibly TRBD1 (5 bases). The CDR3 extends over 14 amino acids. CDR1 SGHRS and CDR2 YFSETQ come from the germline V gene. Trimming removed 4 bases from V and 4 bases from J, with 13 bases in between. This chain's CDR3 is CASSPDSRADTQYF. The CDR3 DNA follows: TGCGCCAGCAGCCCTGACAGTAGAGCAGATACGCAGTATTTT.

V gene TRBV7-6 combines with J gene TRBJ1-5; D uncertain. The CDR3 runs to 13 residues. Between the trimmed V and J ends, which lost 1 base and 6 bases, there was a span of 7 bases. Germline V gene sequence: CDR1 SGHVS, CDR2 FNYEAQ. The DNA of the CDR3 is TGTGCCAGCAGCTTAGATAGAAGTCAGCCCCAGCATTTT. It encodes CASSLDRSQPQHF.

The chain carries TRBV11-2 and TRBJ2-1, with a possible D match to TRBD2 (5 bases). The CDR3 covers 17 residues. Germline lookup yields CDR1 SGHAT and CDR2 FQNNGV. V was shortened by 1 base and J by 5 bases, with 18 bases between the two germline ends. This CDR3 reads CASSLVGFAGLNNEQFF. In DNA form, the CDR3 reads TGTGCCAGCAGCTTAGTTGGATTTGCGGGTCTAAACAATGAGCAGTTCTTC.

In its sample, this clone was seen once. The chain links TRBV7-9 to TRBJ1-1; possible D gene TRBD1, 5 bases. CDR3 length: 14 residues. The germline CDR1 and CDR2 sequences are SEHNR and FQNEAQ (reference sequence). V lost 10 bases and J 3 bases, leaving 18 bases between the germline ends. The CDR3 sequence is CATPKGSIDTEAFF. CDR3 nucleotides: TGTGCCACCCCTAAGGGGTCTATCGACACTGAAGCTTTCTTT.

The V call is TRBV23-1, the J call TRBJ2-7; D not certain. TRBV23-1 is noted as an ORF with a role that remains uncertain. This CDR3 has 16 residues. V lost 1 base and J 1 base, leaving 14 bases between the germline ends. The CDR3 region has the DNA TGCGCCAGCAGTCAATTTATGGCGGCTAGGTCCTACGAGCAGTACTTC. It specifies CASSQFMAARSYEQYF.

This chain's CDR3 is CASSAVPRGSYNEQFF. CDR3 sequence (DNA): TGTGCCAGCAGCGCGGTCCCTCGGGGATCCTACAATGAGCAGTTCTTC. V is TRBV5-4 and J is TRBJ2-1; weak D call: TRBD2 (5 bases). The germline V and J ends were trimmed by 4 bases and 1 base, with 15 bases remaining between them. This CDR3 has 16 residues. The V gene's germline CDR1 is SGHNT and CDR2 YYREEE (reference sequence).

The CDR3 protein is CAPKLRESRQPQHF. CDR3 in DNA: TGCGCCCCGAAACTTCGGGAATCTAGGCAGCCCCAGCATTTT. The J gene is TRBJ1-5, the V gene TRBV23-1, with no clear D. TRBV23-1 is reported as an ORF; its role is uncertain. V was pared by 11 bases and J by 7 bases, with 21 bases between. The CDR3 loop spans 14 amino acids.

Worth noting for this clone: A read error may account for a junction end that differs from germline. The chain recombines TRBV2 with TRBJ2-6, with D possibly being TRBD1 (6 bases). Germline loops: CDR1 SNHLY, CDR2 FYNNEI. The CDR3 runs to 17 residues. The CDR3 DNA reads as TGTGCCAGCAGGGAAGACAGGACCCTCTCTGGGGCCAACGTCCTGACTTTC. This codes for CASREDRTLSGANVLTF.

The J gene is TRBJ2-1, the V gene TRBV6-1, with D possibly being TRBD2 (6 bases). V shed 7 bases and J shed 9 bases, with 22 bases lying between them. This CDR3 spans 15 amino acids. Germline lookup yields CDR1 MNHNS and CDR2 SASEGT. The DNA of the CDR3 is TGTGCCAGCACCTGGGATAGCGGTTTCTCGGGTGAGCAGTTCTTC. Protein product: CASTWDSGFSGEQFF.

This chain joins TRBV28 and TRBJ1-5, with D tentatively TRBD1 (6 bases). The germline V gene has CDR1 MDHEN and CDR2 SYDVKM. CDR3 length: 17 residues. With 2 bases removed from V and 3 bases from J, the gap between germline ends came to 17 bases. The chain's CDR3 is CASSLRVRQGLNQPQHF. The CDR3 nucleotides read TGTGCCAGCAGTTTACGCGTTCGGCAGGGGCTCAATCAGCCCCAGCATTTT.

This chain joins TRBV14 and TRBJ2-3; 8 bases map to TRBD2. Trimming took 4 bases from V and 6 from J; bases not matched to a gene: 6. The CDR3 spans 14 residues. The germline V gene encodes CDR1 SGHDN and CDR2 FVKESK. The CDR3 loop is CASSPSGSRDTQYF. As DNA, the CDR3 is TGTGCCAGCAGCCCGAGCGGGAGTCGGGATACGCAGTATTTT.

In this sample, this clone turned up once. This chain uses TRBV25-1 with TRBJ2-5, with 12 bases aligning to TRBD2. V shed 8 bases and J 1 base; nucleotides not matched to a gene: 5. This CDR3 region has 15 residues. Per the germline V gene, CDR1 is MGHDK and CDR2 is SYGVNS. As DNA, the CDR3 is TGTGCCAGCGATGGACTAGCGGGAATCCAAGAGACCCAGTACTTC. Protein: CASDGLAGIQETQYF.

The V gene is TRBV5-1, the J gene TRBJ2-2, with 8 bases lining up with TRBD2. Germline CDR1 SGHRS, CDR2 YFSETQ. CDR3 length equals 15 residues. J gave up 6 bases and V 4 bases, and 8 bases lay outside the gene matches. The CDR3 loop reads CASSPQAGVAGELFF. The DNA for the CDR3 is TGCGCCAGCAGCCCGCAAGCGGGAGTCGCCGGGGAGCTGTTTTTT.

The chain recombines TRBV10-2 with TRBJ2-2, with TRBD1 matching 12 bases. The germline CDR1 and CDR2 sequences are WSHSY and SAAADI. The CDR3 runs 14 residues. V lost 8 bases to trimming and J lost 5 bases; unmatched junction nucleotides: 3. This CDR3 is CASGDRGLTGELFF. The CDR3 DNA follows: TGCGCCAGCGGGGACAGGGGGCTTACCGGGGAGCTGTTTTTT.

This clone was detected once. CDR3 coding DNA: TGTGCCAGTAGTGCCCAGGGGGCGAGGTATGGCTACACCTTC. Residues: CASSAQGARYGYTF. The chain is built from TRBV19 and TRBJ1-2; 8 bases fit TRBD1. Trimming at V came to 5 bases and at J to 5 bases, leaving 7 bases not matched to a gene. The germline gives CDR1 LNHDA, CDR2 SQIVND (reference sequence). This CDR3 has 14 amino acids.

This chain joins TRBV25-1 and TRBJ1-1; 11 nucleotides match TRBD1. CDR1 is MGHDK and CDR2 is SYGVNS in the germline V gene. V was pared by 4 bases and J by 6 bases, with 10 bases of the junction left unmatched. This CDR3 has 16 amino acids. The CDR3 reads CASSGPRDRGYAEAFF. Written as DNA, the CDR3 is TGTGCCAGCAGTGGCCCCCGGGACAGGGGGTACGCTGAAGCTTTCTTT.

The CDR3 reads CASSSSSGGPNTGELFF. The CDR3 DNA reads TGTGCCAGTAGTTCTTCTAGCGGGGGACCGAACACCGGGGAGCTGTTTTTT. This chain joins TRBV19 and TRBJ2-2, with 10 bases that match TRBD2. Germline trimming cut 5 bases from V and 0 bases from J; bases unmatched to any gene: 6. Germline CDR1 reads LNHDA; CDR2 reads SQIVND (reference sequence). The CDR3 runs 17 residues.

This chain joins TRBV4-1 and TRBJ2-3, with D hard to call. The CDR3 contains 14 residues. With 1 base removed from V and 4 bases from J, the gap between germline ends came to 9 bases. Germline assignment: CDR1 MGHRA and CDR2 YSYEKL. CDR3: CASSQGMRPDTQYF. CDR3 sequence (DNA): TGCGCCAGCAGCCAAGGAATGAGGCCAGATACGCAGTATTTT.

This clone was recorded once. The chain combines TRBV2 with TRBJ2-2; D is undetermined. This CDR3 comprises 13 residues. Germline CDR1 and CDR2: SNHLY and FYNNEI. V lost 7 bases and J 1 base, leaving 7 bases between the germline ends. As DNA, the CDR3 is TGTGCCAGCAAGAAGCAGAACACCGGGGAGCTGTTTTTT. This codes for CASKKQNTGELFF.